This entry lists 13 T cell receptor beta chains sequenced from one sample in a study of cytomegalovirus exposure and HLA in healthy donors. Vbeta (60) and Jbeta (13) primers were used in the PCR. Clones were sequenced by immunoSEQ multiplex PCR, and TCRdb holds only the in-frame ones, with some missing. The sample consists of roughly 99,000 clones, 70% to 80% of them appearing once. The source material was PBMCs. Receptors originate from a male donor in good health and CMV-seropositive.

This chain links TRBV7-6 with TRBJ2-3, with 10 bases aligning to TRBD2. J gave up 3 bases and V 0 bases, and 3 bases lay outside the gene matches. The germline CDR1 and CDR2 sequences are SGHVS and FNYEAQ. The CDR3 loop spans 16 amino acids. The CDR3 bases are TGTGCCAGCAGCTTAGCAGCGGGGGGGCCTACAGATACGCAGTATTTT. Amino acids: CASSLAAGGPTDTQYF.

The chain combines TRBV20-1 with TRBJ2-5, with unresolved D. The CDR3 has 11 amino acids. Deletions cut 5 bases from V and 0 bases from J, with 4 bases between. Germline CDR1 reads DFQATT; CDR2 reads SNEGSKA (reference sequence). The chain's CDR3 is CSAQDQETQYF. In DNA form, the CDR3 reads TGCAGTGCTCAGGACCAAGAGACCCAGTACTTC.

CDR3 nucleotide sequence: TGTGCCAGCAGCCACATTCTCCGGGACCCAGGGGCAGAACTGTTTTTT. Amino acids: CASSHILRDPGAELFF. The chain joins TRBV7-2 to TRBJ1-4; tentatively, D is TRBD1 (6 bases). Germline V gene data show CDR1 as SGHTA and CDR2 as FQGNSA. The ends were cut back, 5 bases at V and 12 bases at J, with 25 bases in the middle. This CDR3 is 16 amino acids long.

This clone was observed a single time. CDR3 amino acids: CASSPRLAGGRYNEQFF. DNA of the CDR3: TGCGCCAGCAGCCCCCGACTAGCGGGGGGCCGGTACAATGAGCAGTTCTTC. The rearrangement joins TRBV5-1 to TRBJ2-1; 13 bases are shared with TRBD2. The CDR3 spans 17 residues. Looked up from germline, CDR1 is SGHRS and CDR2 is YFSETQ. Trimming cost V 4 bases and J 4 bases; bases outside gene matches: 8.

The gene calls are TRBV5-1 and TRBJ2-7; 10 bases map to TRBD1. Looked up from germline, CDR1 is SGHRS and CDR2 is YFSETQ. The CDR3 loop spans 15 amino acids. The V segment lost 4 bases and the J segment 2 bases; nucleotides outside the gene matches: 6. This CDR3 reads CASSLGQGGTYEQYF. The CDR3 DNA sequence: TGCGCCAGCAGCCTTGGACAGGGGGGAACCTACGAGCAGTACTTC. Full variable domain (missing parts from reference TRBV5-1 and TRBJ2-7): KAGVTQTPRYLIKTRGQQVTLSCSPISGHRSVSWYQQTPGQGLQFLFEYFSETQRNKGNFPGRFSGRQFSNSRSEMNVSTLELGDSALYLCASSLGQGGTYEQYFGPGTRLTVT.

This chain's CDR3 is CASRAFDNQPQHF. The CDR3 DNA reads as TGTGCCAGCAGGGCATTTGACAATCAGCCCCAGCATTTT. The genes are TRBV2 and TRBJ1-5, with D hard to call. Trimming took off 6 bases at V and 3 bases at J, with 9 bases between the two ends. Germline CDR1 SNHLY, CDR2 FYNNEI. This CDR3 contains 13 residues.

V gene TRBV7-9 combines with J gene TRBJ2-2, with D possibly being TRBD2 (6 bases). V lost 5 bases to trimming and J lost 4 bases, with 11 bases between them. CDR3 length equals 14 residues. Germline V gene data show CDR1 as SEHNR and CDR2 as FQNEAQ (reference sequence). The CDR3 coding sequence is TGTGCCAGCAGCCCCGGGAGATTCACCGGGGAGCTGTTTTTT. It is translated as CASSPGRFTGELFF.

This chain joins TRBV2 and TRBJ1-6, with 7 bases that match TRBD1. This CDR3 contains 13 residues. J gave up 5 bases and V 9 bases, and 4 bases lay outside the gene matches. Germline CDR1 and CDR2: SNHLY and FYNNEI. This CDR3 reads CARKGQNNSPLHF. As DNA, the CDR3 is TGTGCCAGGAAGGGACAGAATAATTCACCCCTCCACTTT.

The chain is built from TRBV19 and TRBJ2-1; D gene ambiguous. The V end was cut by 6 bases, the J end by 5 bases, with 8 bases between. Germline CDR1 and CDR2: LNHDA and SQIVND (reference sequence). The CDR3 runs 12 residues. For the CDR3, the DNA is TGTGCCAGTAGGGGCAGGAACAATGAGCAGTTCTTC. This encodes CASRGRNNEQFF. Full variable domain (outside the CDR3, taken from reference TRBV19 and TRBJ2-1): DGGITQSPKYLFRKEGQNVTLSCEQNLNHDAMYWYRQDPGQGLRLIYYSQIVNDFQKGDIAEGYSVSREKKESFPLTVTSAQKNPTAFYLCASRGRNNEQFFGPGTRLTVL.

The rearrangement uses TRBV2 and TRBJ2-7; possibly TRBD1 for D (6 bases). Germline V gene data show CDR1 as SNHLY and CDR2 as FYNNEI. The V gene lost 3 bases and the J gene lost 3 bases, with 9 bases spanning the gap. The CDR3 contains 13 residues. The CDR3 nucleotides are TGTGCCAGCAGTGAGGGGGCAAACTACGAGCAGTACTTC. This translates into CASSEGANYEQYF.

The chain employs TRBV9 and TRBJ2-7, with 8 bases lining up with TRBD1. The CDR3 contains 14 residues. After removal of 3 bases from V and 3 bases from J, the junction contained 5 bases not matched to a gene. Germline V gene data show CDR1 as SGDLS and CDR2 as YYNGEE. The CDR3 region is CASSGGQGFYEQYF. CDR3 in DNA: TGTGCCAGCAGCGGAGGACAGGGCTTCTACGAGCAGTACTTC.

CDR3 nucleotides: TGTGCCTGGAGTGGAGGACTAGCGGGTAGCGAGCAGTACTTC. Its protein product is CAWSGGLAGSEQYF. The chain combines TRBV30 with TRBJ2-7, with 11 bases identical to TRBD2. The germline V gene has CDR1 GTSNPN and CDR2 SVGIG (reference sequence). The CDR3 contains 14 residues. V lost 1 base and J lost 6; bases outside the gene matches: 5.

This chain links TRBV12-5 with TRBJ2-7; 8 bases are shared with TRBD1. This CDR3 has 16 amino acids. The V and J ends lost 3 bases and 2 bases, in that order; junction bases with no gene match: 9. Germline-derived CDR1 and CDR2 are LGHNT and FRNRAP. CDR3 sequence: CASGLAGQGKAYEQYF. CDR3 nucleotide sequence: TGTGCTAGTGGTTTAGCCGGACAGGGAAAGGCCTACGAGCAGTACTTC.